Listed here are 5 T cell receptor beta chains from one sample, sequenced in a study of OX40 agonist ivuxolimab in advanced cancers. Here immunoSEQ multiplex PCR was the method, and the copy in TCRdb shows in-frame clones only, minus some. The sample includes about 66,000 clones, roughly 85% of them seen just once. Sequences were derived from CD4+ or CD8+ T cells sorted from blood, sampled in a trial of the OX40 agonist ivuxolimab. The receptors derive from an adult with an advanced solid tumor such as melanoma, head and neck, liver or kidney cancer.

This clone was found many times. The J gene is TRBJ1-1, the V gene TRBV6-1; D might be TRBD1 (5 bases). Trimming shortened V by 9 bases and J by 3 bases, and 8 bases separated the two germline ends. This CDR3 is built from 11 residues. Germline V gene sequence: CDR1 MNHNS, CDR2 SASEGT. The DNA of the CDR3 is TGTGCCAGTAAAGGGGACACTGAAGCTTTCTTT. This encodes CASKGDTEAFF.

Written as DNA, the CDR3 is TGTGCCATCAGTGGACCGGGACTAGCGCCAGATACGCAGTATTTT. It translates to CAISGPGLAPDTQYF. The V and J genes are TRBV10-3 and TRBJ2-3; 10 nucleotides line up with TRBD2. J lost 4 bases, V lost 4 bases, and 5 bases had no gene match. This CDR3 comprises 15 residues. Per germline, CDR1 ENHRY and CDR2 SYGVKD.

The rearrangement uses TRBV7-2 and TRBJ2-1; the match to TRBD2 covers 9 bases. CDR3 length: 13 amino acids. Germline V gene sequence: CDR1 SGHTA, CDR2 FQGNSA. The V and J ends lost 5 bases and 10 bases, in that order; junction bases with no gene match: 6. The CDR3 loop is CASSPYSGREQFF. The DNA for the CDR3 is TGTGCCAGCAGCCCGTATAGCGGGAGAGAGCAGTTCTTC.

The chain employs TRBV2 and TRBJ2-7, with 11 bases aligning to TRBD1. This CDR3 region has 16 residues. V lost 6 bases to trimming and J lost 9 bases; unmatched junction nucleotides: 16. From germline, CDR1 is SNHLY and CDR2 FYNNEI. As DNA, the CDR3 is TGTGCCAGCAGGGACGCCCGTGAGGACAGGGGGCGAGGGCAGTACTTC. Translated: CASRDAREDRGRGQYF.

The V and J genes are TRBV27 and TRBJ2-2; possibly TRBD2 for D (5 bases). Trimming removed 8 bases from V and 2 bases from J, with 12 bases in between. The CDR3 has 14 amino acids. Germline V gives CDR1 MNHEY, CDR2 SMNVEV (reference sequence). This chain's CDR3 is CASGRPFNTGELFF. CDR3 sequence (DNA): TGTGCCAGCGGGAGACCCTTTAACACCGGGGAGCTGTTTTTT.